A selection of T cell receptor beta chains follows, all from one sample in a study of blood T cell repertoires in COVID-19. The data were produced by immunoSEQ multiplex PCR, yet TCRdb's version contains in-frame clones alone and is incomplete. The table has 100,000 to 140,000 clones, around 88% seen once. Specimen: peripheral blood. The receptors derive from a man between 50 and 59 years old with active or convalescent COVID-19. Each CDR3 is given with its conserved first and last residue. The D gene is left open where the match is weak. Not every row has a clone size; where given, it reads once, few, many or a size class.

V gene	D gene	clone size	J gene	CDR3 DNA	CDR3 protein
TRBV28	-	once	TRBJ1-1	TGTGCCAGCATCTTACGGGGGGGTCGGATGAACACTGAAGCTTTCTTT	CASILRGGRMNTEAFF
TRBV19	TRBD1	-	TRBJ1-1	TGTGCCAGTAGTATGCCCGCCGGACAGGGGGATCTGAACACTGAAGCTTTCTTT	CASSMPAGQGDLNTEAFF
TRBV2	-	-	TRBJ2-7	TGTGCCAGCACAGAAAATACCTACGAGCAGTACTTC	CASTENTYEQYF
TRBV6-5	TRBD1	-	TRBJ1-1	TGTGCCAGCAGGGCCCGCTCGACAGGGGAGACTGAAGCTTTCTTT	CASRARSTGETEAFF
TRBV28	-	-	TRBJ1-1	TGTGCCAGCAGCCCTGCGGGTGTCACTGAAGCTTTCTTT	CASSPAGVTEAFF
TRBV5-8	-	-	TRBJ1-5	TGTGCCAGCAGATTACGGGTCAATAGCAATCAGCCCCAGCATTTT	CASRLRVNSNQPQHF
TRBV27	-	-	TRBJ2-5	TGTGCCAGCTCCCTTAGGGGGGGGTTAAGTAAGGAGACCCAGTACTTC	CASSLRGGLSKETQYF
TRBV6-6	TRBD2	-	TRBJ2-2	TGTGCCAGCAGCAGACTAGCGGGAGATAGTGGGGAGCTGTTTTTT	CASSRLAGDSGELFF
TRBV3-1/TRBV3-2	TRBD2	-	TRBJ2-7	TGTGCCAGCATGCCGGGGGGGAGCGGGAGGAGCTCCTACGAGCAGTACTTC	CASMPGGSGRSSYEQYF
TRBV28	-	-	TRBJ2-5	TGTGCCAGCAGTTATATTTCAGGTCAAGAGACCCAGTACTTC	CASSYISGQETQYF
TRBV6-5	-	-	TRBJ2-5	TGTGCCAGCAGTCCGCAAGAGACCCAGTACTTC	CASSPQETQYF
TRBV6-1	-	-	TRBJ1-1	TGTGCCAGCAGTGAAAGGGGGGGAATTGTCGCTAAAGCTTTCTTT	CASSERGGIVAKAFF
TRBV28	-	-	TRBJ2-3	TGTGCCAGCACTTCGACAGCCACGCAGTATTTT	CASTSTATQYF
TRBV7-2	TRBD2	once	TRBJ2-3	TGTGCCAGCAGTCTTACTAGCGGGAGGGCCCTTGATACGCAGTATTTT	CASSLTSGRALDTQYF
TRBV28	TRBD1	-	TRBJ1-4	TGTGCCAGCAGTTCCACAGGGGCCGGACAAGAAAAACTGTTTTTT	CASSSTGAGQEKLFF
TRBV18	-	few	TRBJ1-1	TGTGCCAGCTCACCAGACAGCCGCATGAACACTGAAGCTTTCTTT	CASSPDSRMNTEAFF
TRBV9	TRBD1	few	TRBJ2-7	TGTGCCAGCAGCGGACAGGGACGAATCGACGAGCAGTACTTC	CASSGQGRIDEQYF
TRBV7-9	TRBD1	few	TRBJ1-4	TGTGCCAGCAGCTTAGGGACAGGGATAAATGAAAAACTGTTTTTT	CASSLGTGINEKLFF
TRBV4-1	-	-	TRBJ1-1	TGCGCCAGCAGCCACACCGCGAGAACTGAAGCTTTCTTT	CASSHTARTEAFF
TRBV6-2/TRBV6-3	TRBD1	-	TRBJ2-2	TGTGCCAGCAGTCGACAGGGAGCCGGGGAGCTGTTTTTT	CASSRQGAGELFF
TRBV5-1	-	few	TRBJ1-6	TGCGCCAGCAGCTTGGGTCCGAGCTCCTATAATTCACCCCTCCACTTT	CASSLGPSSYNSPLHF
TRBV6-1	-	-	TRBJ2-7	TGTGCCAGCAGTGAAGCGCTGAGAAGCTACGAGCAGTACTTC	CASSEALRSYEQYF
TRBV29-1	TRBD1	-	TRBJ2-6	TGCAGCGTTCCGGGACAGCTGGCCAACGTCCTGACTTTC	CSVPGQLANVLTF
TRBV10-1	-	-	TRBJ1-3	TGCGCCAGCAGTGAGCTCGGAGACAGGCGCTCTGGAAACACCATATATTTT	CASSELGDRRSGNTIYF
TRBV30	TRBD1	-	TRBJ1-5	TGTGCCTGGAGTTCGGGGACAGGGGGAAGTCAGCCCCAGCATTTT	CAWSSGTGGSQPQHF
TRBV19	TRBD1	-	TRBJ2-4	TGTGCCAGTAGTATTTCGGGACAGGGGGCGCAGAGCTTTCAGAACATTCAGTACTTC	CASSISGQGAQSFQNIQYF
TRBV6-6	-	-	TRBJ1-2	TGTGCCAGCAGTTACTCTGGACAGAACTATGGCTACACCTTC	CASSYSGQNYGYTF
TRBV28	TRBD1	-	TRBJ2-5	TGTGCCAGCAGTTTGTTTTCCGGACAGGGGGAGGAGACCCAGTACTTC	CASSLFSGQGEETQYF
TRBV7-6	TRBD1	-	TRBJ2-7	TGTGCCAGCAGTCAACAAGGTATATGGGACAGGGGTTCCTACGAGCAGTACTTC	CASSQQGIWDRGSYEQYF
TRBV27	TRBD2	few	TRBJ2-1	TGTGCCAGCAGTTTAAGACTAGCGGGATTGGATGAGCAGTTCTTC	CASSLRLAGLDEQFF
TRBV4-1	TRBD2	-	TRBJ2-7	TGCGCCAGCAGCCCTCCCTTAGCGGGAGGGAGGCACGAGCAGTACTTC	CASSPPLAGGRHEQYF
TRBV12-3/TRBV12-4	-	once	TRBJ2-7	TGTGCCAGCAGCGGGACACACTACGAGCAGTACTTC	CASSGTHYEQYF
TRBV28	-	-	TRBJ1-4	TGTGCCAGCACCCCTGGGGGGGCAACTAATGAAAAACTGTTTTTT	CASTPGGATNEKLFF
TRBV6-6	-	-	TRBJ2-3	TGTGCCAGCAGTTACTCAGGACAGCTCACAGATACGCAGTATTTT	CASSYSGQLTDTQYF
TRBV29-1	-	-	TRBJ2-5	TGCAGCGTTTCTAGTAGGCTCAAGAAAGAGACCCAGTACTTC	CSVSSRLKKETQYF
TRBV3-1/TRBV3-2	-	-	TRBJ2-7	TGTGCCAGCAGCCAAGATGGTCCGAGGCGAGAGCAGTACTTC	CASSQDGPRREQYF
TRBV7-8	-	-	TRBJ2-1	TGTGCCAGCAGCATTCAACCCCTACCCGCGCAGGGCAATGAGCAGTTCTTC	CASSIQPLPAQGNEQFF
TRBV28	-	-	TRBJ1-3	TGTGCCAGTCGTGGTAGCAAGGACACCATATATTTT	CASRGSKDTIYF
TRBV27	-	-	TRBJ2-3	TGTGCCAGCAGTCCACTAGGGACAGATACGCAGTATTTT	CASSPLGTDTQYF
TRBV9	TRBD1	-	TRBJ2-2	TGTGCCAGCAGCCCCAATGTCGGGACAGACACCGGGGAGCTGTTTTTT	CASSPNVGTDTGELFF
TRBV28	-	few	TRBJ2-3	TGTGCCAGCAATCAAATCACTAGCACAGATACGCAGTATTTT	CASNQITSTDTQYF
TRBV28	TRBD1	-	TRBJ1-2	TGTGCCAGCAGTTTCCTCAGGGGGCGCGGCTACACCTTC	CASSFLRGRGYTF
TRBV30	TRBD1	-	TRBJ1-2	TGTGCCTGGGCACTACAGGGGACTTCTCTAATCTACACCTTC	CAWALQGTSLIYTF
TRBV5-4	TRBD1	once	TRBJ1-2	TGTGCCAGCAGCATCGACAGGGGGGATGGCTACACCTTC	CASSIDRGDGYTF
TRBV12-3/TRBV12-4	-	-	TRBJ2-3	TGTGCCAGCAGTCTACAGGAAGGAGATACGCAGTATTTT	CASSLQEGDTQYF
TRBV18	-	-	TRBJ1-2	TGTGCCAGCTCAACAGGGTCGGGTGGCTACACCTTC	CASSTGSGGYTF
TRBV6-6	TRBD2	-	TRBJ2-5	TGTGCCAGCAGTTACGGTGCGGGAGCAGCACAAGAGACCCAGTACTTC	CASSYGAGAAQETQYF
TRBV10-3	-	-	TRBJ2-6	TGTGCCATCAGTGAGTCGTATTCTGGGGCCAACGTCCTGACTTTC	CAISESYSGANVLTF
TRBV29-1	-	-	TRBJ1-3	TGCAGCGCGGCGGGATCTTCTGGAAACACCATATATTTT	CSAAGSSGNTIYF
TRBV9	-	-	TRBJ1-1	TGTGCCAGCAGCGAGAAGAGCATGAACACTGAAGCTTTCTTT	CASSEKSMNTEAFF